A selection of T cell receptor beta chains follows, all from one sample in a study of blood T cell repertoires in COVID-19. The table came from immunoSEQ multiplex PCR; TCRdb's copy has only in-frame clones and leaves some out. This table has roughly 150,000 clones, 65% to 85% appearing once. Sequencing was performed on peripheral blood. The receptors were gathered from an elderly woman with acute or convalescent COVID-19. CDR3s include the opening cysteine and the closing phenylalanine or tryptophan. A D gene is named only where the DNA matches it firmly. Clone size appears in some rows only: once, few, many, or a class for an expanded clone.

size: few
D: TRBD1
V: TRBV19
J: TRBJ1-5
DNA: TGTGCCAGTAGTATCGTCACAGGGGGCGATGGCAATCAGCCCCAGCATTTT
CDR3: CASSIVTGGDGNQPQHF

size: few
D: .
V: TRBV3-1/TRBV3-2
J: TRBJ1-2
DNA: TGTGCCAGCAGCCTCCGAGACAGCGTCTATGGCTACACCTTC
CDR3: CASSLRDSVYGYTF

size: .
D: .
V: TRBV7-9
J: TRBJ1-5
DNA: TGTGCCAGCAGCCCTCAAGAGGATCAGCCCCAGCATTTT
CDR3: CASSPQEDQPQHF

size: .
D: .
V: TRBV5-5
J: TRBJ1-1
DNA: TGTGCCAGCAGCCCGATAACCGGGTCCATAGAAGCTTTCTTT
CDR3: CASSPITGSIEAFF

size: few
D: TRBD1
V: TRBV5-1
J: TRBJ1-1
DNA: TGCGCCAGCAGCCGAGGACAGGAGAACACTGAAGCTTTCTTT
CDR3: CASSRGQENTEAFF

size: .
D: TRBD1
V: TRBV12-3/TRBV12-4
J: TRBJ1-1
DNA: TGTGCCAGCCGACAGGGGTCTCTTCTCGAAGCTTTCTTT
CDR3: CASRQGSLLEAFF

size: .
D: .
V: TRBV30
J: TRBJ1-1
DNA: TGTGCCCTGAGCGGGCCCTCGGGGACTGAAGCTTTCTTT
CDR3: CALSGPSGTEAFF

size: .
D: .
V: TRBV7-2
J: TRBJ1-1
DNA: TGTGCCAGCAGCTTAATGGGGGGCACTGAAGCTTTCTTT
CDR3: CASSLMGGTEAFF

size: .
D: TRBD2
V: TRBV19
J: TRBJ2-5
DNA: TGTGCCAGTAGCGGACTAGCGGGGCAAGAGACCCAGTACTTC
CDR3: CASSGLAGQETQYF

size: once
D: .
V: TRBV14
J: TRBJ2-2
DNA: TGTGCCAGCAGCCGCGTTCGACAGGAGGTGAACACCGGGGAGCTGTTTTTT
CDR3: CASSRVRQEVNTGELFF

size: .
D: .
V: TRBV5-1
J: TRBJ2-2
DNA: TGCACCAGCGAGGACAAACCAAACACCGGGGAGCTGTTTTTT
CDR3: CTSEDKPNTGELFF

size: once
D: .
V: TRBV4-1
J: TRBJ2-5
DNA: TGCGCCAGCAGCCAAGAGCGGACGGGGGTGGAGAAGACCCAGTACTTC
CDR3: CASSQERTGVEKTQYF

size: .
D: .
V: TRBV5-1
J: TRBJ1-1
DNA: TGCGCCAGCAGCTTGTTTGATACAGGGTTTATCCCTAGACCTGAAGCTTTCTTT
CDR3: CASSLFDTGFIPRPEAFF

size: .
D: TRBD1
V: TRBV2
J: TRBJ2-2
DNA: TGTGCCAGCAGGCTGGACAGGGGGCCTGGGGAGCTGTTTTTT
CDR3: CASRLDRGPGELFF

size: few
D: .
V: TRBV14
J: TRBJ1-1
DNA: TGTGCCAGCAGCCTAGGAGGGTCAGCTTTCTTT
CDR3: CASSLGGSAFF

size: .
D: TRBD2
V: TRBV13
J: TRBJ2-7
DNA: TGTGCCAGCAGCATACGACTAGCGGGGTTCTACGAGCAGTACTTC
CDR3: CASSIRLAGFYEQYF

size: .
D: TRBD2
V: TRBV30
J: TRBJ2-5
DNA: TGTGCCTGGAGGACTAGCGGGGTGCAAGAGACCCAGTACTTC
CDR3: CAWRTSGVQETQYF

size: .
D: .
V: TRBV7-2
J: TRBJ2-3
DNA: TGTGCCAGCAAATCTGTGGATACGCAGTATTTT
CDR3: CASKSVDTQYF

size: .
D: .
V: TRBV30
J: TRBJ1-3
DNA: TGTGCCTGGAGTGTAGGGGATTCTGGAAACACCATATATTTT
CDR3: CAWSVGDSGNTIYF

size: .
D: TRBD1
V: TRBV30
J: TRBJ1-2
DNA: TGTGCCTGCCCTGCTCCGGGACAGGGGGAAGATGGCTACACCTTC
CDR3: CACPAPGQGEDGYTF

size: few
D: .
V: TRBV5-1
J: TRBJ2-7
DNA: TGCGCCAGCAGCTTGGGGGCAGGGGCCCTTGACTACGAGCAGTACTTC
CDR3: CASSLGAGALDYEQYF

size: .
D: TRBD1
V: TRBV25-1
J: TRBJ1-1
DNA: TGTGCCAGCAGTGAATGGGGGGGACAGGACGCTTTCTTT
CDR3: CASSEWGGQDAFF

size: few
D: TRBD1
V: TRBV5-1
J: TRBJ1-4
DNA: TGCGCCAGCAGCCCGACAGGGGGAAATGAAAAACTGTTTTTT
CDR3: CASSPTGGNEKLFF

size: .
D: .
V: TRBV5-6
J: TRBJ2-7
DNA: TGTGCCAGCAGCAACCGGAGGGCCTCCTACGAGCAGTACTTC
CDR3: CASSNRRASYEQYF

size: .
D: .
V: TRBV10-3
J: TRBJ2-3
DNA: TGTGCCATCAGTGACCAAAGACTAGGGGCGGGAGATACGCAGTATTTT
CDR3: CAISDQRLGAGDTQYF

size: .
D: TRBD1
V: TRBV6-5
J: TRBJ1-2
DNA: TGTGCCAGCAGTCCCGGGACAGGGGTTCGATATGGCTACACCTTC
CDR3: CASSPGTGVRYGYTF

size: .
D: TRBD1
V: TRBV5-1
J: TRBJ1-6
DNA: TGCGCCAGCAGCCTAGCCGGGACAGGGGGCTCCTATAATTCACCCCTCCACTTT
CDR3: CASSLAGTGGSYNSPLHF

size: .
D: .
V: TRBV15
J: TRBJ2-5
DNA: TGTGCCACCAGCAGAGATTTGGGCCCCCAAGAGACCCAGTACTTC
CDR3: CATSRDLGPQETQYF

size: .
D: .
V: TRBV30
J: TRBJ1-2
DNA: TGTGCCTGGAGTGGGGGGCATGGCTACACCTTC
CDR3: CAWSGGHGYTF

size: few
D: TRBD1
V: TRBV7-9
J: TRBJ2-5
DNA: TGTGCCAGCAGCCCGAGGACAGGGTTTGGGGAGACCCAGTACTTC
CDR3: CASSPRTGFGETQYF

size: .
D: TRBD1
V: TRBV6-2/TRBV6-3
J: TRBJ1-1
DNA: TGTGCCAGCAGTTATGGACAGGGTGGGACTGAAGCTTTCTTT
CDR3: CASSYGQGGTEAFF

size: .
D: .
V: TRBV15
J: TRBJ1-2
DNA: TGTGCCACCAGCAGAGATATGGAGGGGTGGAATGGCTACACCTTC
CDR3: CATSRDMEGWNGYTF

size: .
D: TRBD1
V: TRBV29-1
J: TRBJ2-1
DNA: TGCAGCGTTGAAAGACAGGGGGCCGGGGATGAGCAGTTCTTC
CDR3: CSVERQGAGDEQFF

size: .
D: .
V: TRBV3-1/TRBV3-2
J: TRBJ1-1
DNA: TGTGCCAGCAGCCACCGGGGGAGCGCTGAAGCTTTCTTT
CDR3: CASSHRGSAEAFF

size: .
D: TRBD1
V: TRBV7-3
J: TRBJ1-2
DNA: TGTGCCAGCAGCCCAGGGGGACAGGGGGGCGATCTCTATGGCTACACCTTC
CDR3: CASSPGGQGGDLYGYTF

size: few
D: TRBD1
V: TRBV5-6
J: TRBJ2-7
DNA: TGTGCCAGCATCAGGACAGGGGGCGCCTACGAGCAGTACTTC
CDR3: CASIRTGGAYEQYF